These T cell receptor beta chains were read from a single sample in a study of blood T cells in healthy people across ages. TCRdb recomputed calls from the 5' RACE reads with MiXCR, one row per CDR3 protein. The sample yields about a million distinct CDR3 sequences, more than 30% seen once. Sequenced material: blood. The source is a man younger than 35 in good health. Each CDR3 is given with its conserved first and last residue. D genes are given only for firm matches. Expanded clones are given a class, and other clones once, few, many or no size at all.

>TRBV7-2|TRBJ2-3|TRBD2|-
TGTGCCAGCAGCCCTACATCTTCGAAGCGGGGGGCCCCTAGCACAGATACGCAGTATTTT
CASSPTSSKRGAPSTDTQYF
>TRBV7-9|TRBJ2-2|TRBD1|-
TGTGCCAGCAGCTCCCCACGGACAGGGAACACCGGGGAGCTGTTTTTT
CASSSPRTGNTGELFF
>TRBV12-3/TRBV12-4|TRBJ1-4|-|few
TGTGCCAGCAGGGGCGCGGCAGCGGGTAATGAAAAACTGTTTTTT
CASRGAAAGNEKLFF
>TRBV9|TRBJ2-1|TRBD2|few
TGTGCCAGCAGCTCCCCTAGGACTAGCGGGTCCTACAATGAGCAGTTCTTC
CASSSPRTSGSYNEQFF
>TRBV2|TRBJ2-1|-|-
TGTACCAGCAGTGATTGGGCATCGATAAAACGCTCCGACAATGAGCAGTTCTTC
CTSSDWASIKRSDNEQFF
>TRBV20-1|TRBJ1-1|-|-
TGCAGTGCTAGAGATAGGGACTTTATGAACACTGAAGCTTTCTTT
CSARDRDFMNTEAFF
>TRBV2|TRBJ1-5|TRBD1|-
TGTGCCAGCAGTGGGGCAGGGGGCAGAACCCAGCATTTT
CASSGAGGRTQHF
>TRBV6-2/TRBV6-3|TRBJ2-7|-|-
TGTGCCAGCAGTTACTCCCCGTGGAGGAGCTCCTACGAGCAGTACTTC
CASSYSPWRSSYEQYF
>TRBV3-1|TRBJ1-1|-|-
TGTGCCAGCAGGCCCAGGGGACGGAGGGACACTGAAGCTTTCTTT
CASRPRGRRDTEAFF
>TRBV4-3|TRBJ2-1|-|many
TGCGCCAGCAGCCAAGGGGGAGGTGAGCAGTTCTTC
CASSQGGGEQFF
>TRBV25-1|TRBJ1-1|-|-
TGTGCCAGCAGTAAGCGTCACGACACTGAAGCTTTCTTT
CASSKRHDTEAFF
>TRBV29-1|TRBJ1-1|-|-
TGCAGCGTTGTGCCCAGGGACTGGGCCACTGAAGCTTTCTTT
CSVVPRDWATEAFF
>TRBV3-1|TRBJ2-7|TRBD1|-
TGTGCCAGCAGCGCCGGGACAGTTTCCGAGCAGTACTTC
CASSAGTVSEQYF
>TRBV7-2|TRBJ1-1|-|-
TGTGCCGGCAGCTTATCTCCGAACACTGAAGCTTTCTTT
CAGSLSPNTEAFF
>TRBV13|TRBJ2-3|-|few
TGTGCCAGCAGCCGTCAGCCGGACCGTGGGGATACGCAGTATTTT
CASSRQPDRGDTQYF
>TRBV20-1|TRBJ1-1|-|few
TGCAGGACAAGGGGCGGGGACACTGAAGCTTTCTTT
CRTRGGDTEAFF
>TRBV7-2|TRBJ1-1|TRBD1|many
TGTGCCAGCAGCTTCCGGGACAGGAACACTGAAGCTTTCTTT
CASSFRDRNTEAFF
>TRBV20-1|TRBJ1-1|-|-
TGCAGTGCCGACGTTACCGGGAGTGAAGCTTTCTTT
CSADVTGSEAFF
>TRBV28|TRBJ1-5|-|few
TGTGCCAGCAGTGGCAAGGACTTTCAGCCCCAGCATTTT
CASSGKDFQPQHF
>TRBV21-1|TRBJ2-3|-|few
TGTGCCAGCAGCAAAGGCTTGGGGACTAGTGGCACAGATACGCAGTATTTT
CASSKGLGTSGTDTQYF
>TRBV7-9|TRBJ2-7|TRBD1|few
TGTGCCAGCAGCCAGGGGACAGGGGATATTTACGAGCAGTACTTC
CASSQGTGDIYEQYF
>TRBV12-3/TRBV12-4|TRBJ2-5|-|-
TGTGCCAGCAGTTCCACGGGGGCCAAGGAGACCCAGTACTTC
CASSSTGAKETQYF
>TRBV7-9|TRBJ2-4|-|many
TGTGCCAGCAGCTTCTCGGAGGCCGCCAAAAACATTCAGTACTTC
CASSFSEAAKNIQYF
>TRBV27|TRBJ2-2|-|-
TGTGCCAGCAGTCGCGTAGGGGGAGCAAGTAGCACCGGGGAGCTGTTTTTT
CASSRVGGASSTGELFF
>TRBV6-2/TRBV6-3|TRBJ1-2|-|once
TGTGCCAGCAGTCGGGTACAGAGCTATGGCTACACCTTC
CASSRVQSYGYTF
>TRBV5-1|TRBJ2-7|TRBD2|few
TGCGCCAGCAGCTTGCCCGGGGGGGGCGAAACTACCTACGAGCAGTACTTC
CASSLPGGGETTYEQYF
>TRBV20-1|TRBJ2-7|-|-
TGCAGTGCTAGATCCAGGACCGAGAGCTCCTACGAGCAGTACTTC
CSARSRTESSYEQYF
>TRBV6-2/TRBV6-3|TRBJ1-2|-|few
TGTGCCAGCAGTTACTCGACCCGGCGGGAGAGTTGGGGCTACACCTTC
CASSYSTRRESWGYTF
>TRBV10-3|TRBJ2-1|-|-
TGTGCCATCAGTGAAGGGCGGAGCTCCCACAATGAGCAGTTCTTC
CAISEGRSSHNEQFF
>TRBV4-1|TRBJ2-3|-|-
TGCGCCAGCAGCCAAGATGCGCCCTTCACAGATACGCAGTATTTT
CASSQDAPFTDTQYF
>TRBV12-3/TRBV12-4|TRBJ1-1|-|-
TGTGCCAGCAGTTACGGGGCGTCGGGCACTGAAGCTTTCTTT
CASSYGASGTEAFF
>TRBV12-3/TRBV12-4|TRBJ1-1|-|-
TGTGCCAGCAGTCCCAGTGGGTTTGAGATGGCTTTCTTT
CASSPSGFEMAFF
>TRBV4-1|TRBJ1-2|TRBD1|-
TGCGCCAGCAGCCAAGATTTGGACAGGAGCTCAGCTAACTATGGCTACACCTTC
CASSQDLDRSSANYGYTF
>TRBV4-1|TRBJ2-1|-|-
TGCGCCAGCAGCCAAAAGCGGCCGAGCTCCTACAATGAGCAGTTCTTC
CASSQKRPSSYNEQFF
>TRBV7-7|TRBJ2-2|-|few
TGTGCCAGCAGCGAAAGGGGGGACAAATCCTACACCGGGGAGCTGTTTTTT
CASSERGDKSYTGELFF
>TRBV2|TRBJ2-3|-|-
TGTGCCAGCAGGGCCGGGCCCGATACGCAGTATTTT
CASRAGPDTQYF
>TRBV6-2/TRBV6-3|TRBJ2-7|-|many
TGTGCCAGCAGCCACGGTCCATCCTCCTACGAGCAGTACTTC
CASSHGPSSYEQYF
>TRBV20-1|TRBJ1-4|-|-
TGCAGTGCTAGCTCCGTAACAGGGTTTGAAAATGAAAAACTGTTTTTT
CSASSVTGFENEKLFF
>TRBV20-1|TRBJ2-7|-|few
TGCAGTGCCAAGTCCCTTAGCTCCTACGAGCAGTACTTC
CSAKSLSSYEQYF
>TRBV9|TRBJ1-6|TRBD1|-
TGTGCCAGCAGGCCGGGGACAGAGATTGGCAATTCACCCCTCCACTTT
CASRPGTEIGNSPLHF
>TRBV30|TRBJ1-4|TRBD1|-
TGTGCCTGGGCCGGGACAGCAACTAATGAAAAACTGTTTTTT
CAWAGTATNEKLFF
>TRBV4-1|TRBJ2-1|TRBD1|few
TGCGCCAGCAGCCCACAGGGGCGCGCAACCTACAATGAGCAGTTCTTC
CASSPQGRATYNEQFF
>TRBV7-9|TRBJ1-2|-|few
TGTGCCAGCAGCTTACCAGGGGAGATCTATGGCTACACCTTC
CASSLPGEIYGYTF
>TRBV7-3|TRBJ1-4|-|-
TGTGCCAGCAGCCCAGTGGCAGGCGAAAAACTGTTTTTT
CASSPVAGEKLFF
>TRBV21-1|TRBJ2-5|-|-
TGTGCCAGCAGCAAAGCGGCTACATTAGGCCAAGAGACCCAGTACTTC
CASSKAATLGQETQYF
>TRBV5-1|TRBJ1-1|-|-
TGCGCCAGCAGCTTGATGGGGGGCGAGTACACTGAAGCTTTCTTT
CASSLMGGEYTEAFF
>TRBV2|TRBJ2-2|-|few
TGTGCCAGCAGTTGGGACACCCGAGAGAACACCGGGGAGCTGTTTTTT
CASSWDTRENTGELFF
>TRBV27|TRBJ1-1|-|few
TGTGCCAGCAGTTTATCGAGGGCAGGGATGAACACTGAAGCTTTCTTT
CASSLSRAGMNTEAFF
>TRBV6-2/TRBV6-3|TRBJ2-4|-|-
TGTGCCAGCAGTTCTTGGACTGATGCAGCCAAAAACATTCAGTACTTC
CASSSWTDAAKNIQYF
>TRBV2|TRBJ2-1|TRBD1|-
TGTGCCAGCACTATGGACAGGGGGGGTGAGCAGTTCTTC
CASTMDRGGEQFF
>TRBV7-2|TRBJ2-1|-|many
TGTGCCAGCAGCTTAGATTTGGCCTCCTACAATGAGCAGTTCTTC
CASSLDLASYNEQFF
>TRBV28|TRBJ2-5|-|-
TGTGCCAGCAGTCCGGACTTCGGAGGGAAAGAGACCCAGTACTTC
CASSPDFGGKETQYF
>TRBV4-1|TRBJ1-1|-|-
TGCGCCAGCAGCCAAGTTGTCTTGCCTAACACTGAAGCTTTCTTT
CASSQVVLPNTEAFF
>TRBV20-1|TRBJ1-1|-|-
TGCAGTGCTAGTGGGGTAATCGACCTGAACACTGAAGCTTTCTTT
CSASGVIDLNTEAFF
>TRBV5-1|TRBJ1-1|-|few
TGCGCCAGCAGCCAACCCACGGAAGGTGGTGAAGCTTTCTTT
CASSQPTEGGEAFF
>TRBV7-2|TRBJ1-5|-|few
TGTGCCAGCAGTTCGAGGGGTGTTCAGCCCCAGCATTTT
CASSSRGVQPQHF
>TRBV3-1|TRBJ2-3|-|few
TGTGCCAGCAGCGCCCAGTGGAGTCTGTATTTT
CASSAQWSLYF
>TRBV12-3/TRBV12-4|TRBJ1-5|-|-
TGTGCCAGCAGTAAGGAGTATAGCAATCAGCCCCAGCATTTT
CASSKEYSNQPQHF
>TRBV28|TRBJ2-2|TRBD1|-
TGTGCCAGCAGTCCGAACGAATTCGACAGGGCCGGGGAGCTGTTTTTT
CASSPNEFDRAGELFF
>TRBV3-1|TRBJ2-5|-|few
TGTGCCAGCAGCCAAGGGATGGTAGCGCGAACCGCTGAGCAGTACTTC
CASSQGMVARTAEQYF